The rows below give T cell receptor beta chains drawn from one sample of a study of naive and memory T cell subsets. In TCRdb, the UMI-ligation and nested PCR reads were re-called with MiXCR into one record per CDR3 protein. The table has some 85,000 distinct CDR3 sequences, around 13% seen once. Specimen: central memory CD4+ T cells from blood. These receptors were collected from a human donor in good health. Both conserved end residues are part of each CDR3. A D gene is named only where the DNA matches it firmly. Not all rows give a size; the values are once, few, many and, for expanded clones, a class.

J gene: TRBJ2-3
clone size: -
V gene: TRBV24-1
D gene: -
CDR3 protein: CATSDSSVNTDTQYF
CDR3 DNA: TGTGCCACCAGTGATTCTAGCGTGAACACAGATACGCAGTATTTT

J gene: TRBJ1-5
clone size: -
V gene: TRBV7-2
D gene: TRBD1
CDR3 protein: CASSLGQGLNQPQHF
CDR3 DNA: TGTGCCAGCAGCCTGGGACAGGGGTTGAATCAGCCCCAGCATTTT

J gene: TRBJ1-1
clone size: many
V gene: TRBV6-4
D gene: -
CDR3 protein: CASSERGNTEAFF
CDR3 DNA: TGTGCCAGTAGTGAAAGGGGTAACACTGAAGCTTTCTTT

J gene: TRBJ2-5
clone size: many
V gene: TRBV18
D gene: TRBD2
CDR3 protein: CASSPRTSGRGQETQYF
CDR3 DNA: TGTGCCAGCTCACCAAGGACTAGCGGGAGAGGCCAAGAGACCCAGTACTTC

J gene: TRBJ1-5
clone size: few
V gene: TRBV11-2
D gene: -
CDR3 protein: CASSLDSSPNQPQHF
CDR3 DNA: TGTGCCAGCAGCTTAGACAGCTCCCCCAATCAGCCCCAGCATTTT

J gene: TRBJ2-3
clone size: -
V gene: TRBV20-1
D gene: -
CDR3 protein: CSAPLARRESDTQYF
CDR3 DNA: TGCAGTGCTCCTCTAGCTCGGAGAGAAAGTGATACGCAGTATTTT

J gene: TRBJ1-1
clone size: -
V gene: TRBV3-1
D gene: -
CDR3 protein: CASSRGGLEAFF
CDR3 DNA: TGTGCCAGCAGCCGCGGGGGGCTTGAAGCTTTCTTT

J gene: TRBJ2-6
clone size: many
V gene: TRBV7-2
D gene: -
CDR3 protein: CASSLQSSGANVLTF
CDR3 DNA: TGTGCCAGCAGCTTACAGAGCTCTGGGGCCAACGTCCTGACTTTC

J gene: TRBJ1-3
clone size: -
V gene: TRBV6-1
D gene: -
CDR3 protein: CASSRTESGNTIYF
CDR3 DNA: TGTGCCAGCAGTCGCACGGAGAGCGGAAACACCATATATTTT

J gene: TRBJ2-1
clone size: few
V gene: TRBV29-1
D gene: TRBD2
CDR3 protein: CSVEDLAGGGNEQFF
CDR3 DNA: TGCAGCGTTGAAGATCTAGCGGGAGGCGGCAATGAGCAGTTCTTC

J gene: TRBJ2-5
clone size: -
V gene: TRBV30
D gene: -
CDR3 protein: CAWSGYSRRRTQYF
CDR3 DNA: TGTGCCTGGAGCGGATACTCGCGCCGGCGGACCCAGTACTTC

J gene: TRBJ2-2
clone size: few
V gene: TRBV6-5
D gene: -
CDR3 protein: CASSYSIGRATGELFF
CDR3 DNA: TGTGCCAGCAGTTACTCGATCGGCAGGGCCACCGGGGAGCTGTTTTTT

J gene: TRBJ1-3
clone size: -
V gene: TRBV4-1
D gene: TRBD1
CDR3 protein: CASSRTGASGNTIYF
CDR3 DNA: TGCGCCAGCAGCCGGACAGGGGCGAGTGGAAACACCATATATTTT

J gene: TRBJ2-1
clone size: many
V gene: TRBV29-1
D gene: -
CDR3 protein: CSVEPYNEQFF
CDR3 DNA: TGCAGCGTTGAACCCTACAATGAGCAGTTCTTC

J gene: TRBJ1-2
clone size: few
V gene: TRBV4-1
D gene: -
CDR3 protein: CASSQDLAVYGYTF
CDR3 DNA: TGCGCCAGCAGCCAAGATCTGGCAGTCTATGGCTACACCTTC

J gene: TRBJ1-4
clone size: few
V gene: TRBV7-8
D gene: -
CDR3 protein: CASSPLLGRGNEKLFF
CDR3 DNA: TGTGCCAGCAGCCCACTACTGGGGCGCGGTAATGAAAAACTGTTTTTT

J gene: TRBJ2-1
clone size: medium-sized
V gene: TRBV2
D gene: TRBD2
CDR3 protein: CASSPGLAWDEQFF
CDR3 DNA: TGTGCCAGCAGTCCGGGACTAGCTTGGGATGAGCAGTTCTTC

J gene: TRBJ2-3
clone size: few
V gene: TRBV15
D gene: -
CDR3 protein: CATGRSLAQDTQYF
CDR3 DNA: TGTGCCACGGGCAGGAGCCTCGCACAAGATACGCAGTATTTT

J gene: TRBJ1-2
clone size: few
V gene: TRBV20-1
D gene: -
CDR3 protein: CSASNPADYGYTF
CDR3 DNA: TGCAGTGCTAGTAATCCGGCTGACTATGGCTACACCTTC

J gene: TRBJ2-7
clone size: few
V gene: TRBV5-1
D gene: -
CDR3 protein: CASSLGAGTGQYF
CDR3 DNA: TGCGCCAGCAGCTTGGGGGCGGGAACGGGGCAGTACTTC

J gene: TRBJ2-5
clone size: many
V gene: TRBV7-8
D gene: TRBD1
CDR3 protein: CASSRRDRGETQYF
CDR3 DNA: TGTGCCAGCAGCCGCCGAGACAGGGGAGAGACCCAGTACTTC

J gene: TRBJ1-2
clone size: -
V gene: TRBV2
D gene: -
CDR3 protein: CASRDGHYANGYTF
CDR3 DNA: TGTGCCAGCAGGGACGGACACTACGCTAATGGCTACACCTTC

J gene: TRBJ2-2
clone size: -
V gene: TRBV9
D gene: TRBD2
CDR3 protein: CASSDPSGEDKVPSGRWTGELFF
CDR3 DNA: TGTGCCAGCAGCGATCCATCCGGAGAGGACAAGGTGCCTAGCGGGAGGTGGACCGGGGAGCTGTTTTTT

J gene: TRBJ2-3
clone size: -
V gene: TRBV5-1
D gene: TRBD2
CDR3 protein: CASSLGSSGKATDTQYF
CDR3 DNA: TGCGCCAGCAGCTTGGGATCTAGCGGGAAAGCGACAGATACGCAGTATTTT

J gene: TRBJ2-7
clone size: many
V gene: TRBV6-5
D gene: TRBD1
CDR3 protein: CASSPRQGPWYEQYF
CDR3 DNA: TGTGCCAGCAGTCCTAGACAGGGTCCTTGGTACGAGCAGTACTTC

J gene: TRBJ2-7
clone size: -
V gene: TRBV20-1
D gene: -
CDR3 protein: CSAPQGGTYEQYF
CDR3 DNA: TGCAGTGCTCCTCAGGGTGGGACCTACGAGCAGTACTTC

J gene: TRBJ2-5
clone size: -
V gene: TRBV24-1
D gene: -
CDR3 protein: CATSDPIREETQYF
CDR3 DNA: TGTGCCACCAGTGATCCGATCCGGGAGGAGACCCAGTACTTC

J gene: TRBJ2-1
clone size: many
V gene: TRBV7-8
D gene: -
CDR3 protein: CASSSDERAYNEQFF
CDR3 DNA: TGTGCCAGCAGCTCTGACGAGCGAGCCTACAATGAGCAGTTCTTC

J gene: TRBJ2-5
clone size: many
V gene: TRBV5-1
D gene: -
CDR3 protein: CASSPLDREGTQYF
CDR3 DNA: TGCGCCAGCAGCCCTCTAGACAGGGAGGGGACCCAGTACTTC

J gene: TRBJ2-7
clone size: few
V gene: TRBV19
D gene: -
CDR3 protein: CASSRTTGEQYF
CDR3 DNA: TGTGCCAGTAGTAGAACGACTGGCGAGCAGTACTTC

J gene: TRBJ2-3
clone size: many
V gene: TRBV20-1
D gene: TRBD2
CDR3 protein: CSARETSGRLGTDTQYF
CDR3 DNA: TGCAGTGCTAGAGAGACTAGCGGGAGGCTTGGCACAGATACGCAGTATTTT

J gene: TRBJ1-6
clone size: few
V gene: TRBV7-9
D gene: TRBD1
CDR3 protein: CASSWRQGVNSPLHF
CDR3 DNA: TGTGCCAGCAGCTGGAGACAGGGAGTAAATTCACCCCTCCACTTT

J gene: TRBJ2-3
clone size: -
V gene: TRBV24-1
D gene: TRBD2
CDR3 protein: CATSIAGGSTDTQYF
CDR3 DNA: TGTGCCACCAGTATAGCGGGAGGTAGCACAGATACGCAGTATTTT

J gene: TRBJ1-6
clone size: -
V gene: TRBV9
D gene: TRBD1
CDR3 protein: CASSVAGTGPVRGLHF
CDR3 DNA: TGTGCCAGCAGCGTAGCAGGGACAGGGCCTGTGAGAGGCCTCCACTTT

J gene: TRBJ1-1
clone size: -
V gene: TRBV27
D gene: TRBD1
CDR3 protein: CASRNTGGTEAFF
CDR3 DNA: TGTGCCAGCAGGAACACAGGGGGCACTGAAGCTTTCTTT

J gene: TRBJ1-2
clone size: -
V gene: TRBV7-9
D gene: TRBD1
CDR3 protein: CASSLNTGTGVSGYTF
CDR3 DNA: TGTGCCAGCAGCCTAAACACGGGGACAGGCGTCAGTGGCTACACCTTC

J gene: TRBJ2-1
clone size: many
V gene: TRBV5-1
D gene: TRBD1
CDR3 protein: CASSPRAGGAYNEQFF
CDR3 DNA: TGCGCCAGCAGCCCCCGCGCAGGGGGCGCCTACAATGAGCAGTTCTTC

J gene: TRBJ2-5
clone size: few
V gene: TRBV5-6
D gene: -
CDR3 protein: CASSLAGVGWQETQYF
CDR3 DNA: TGTGCCAGCAGCTTGGCGGGAGTAGGGTGGCAAGAGACCCAGTACTTC

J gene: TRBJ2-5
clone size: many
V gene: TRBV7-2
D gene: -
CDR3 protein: CASSPGQQETQYF
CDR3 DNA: TGTGCCAGCAGCCCCGGACAGCAAGAGACCCAGTACTTC

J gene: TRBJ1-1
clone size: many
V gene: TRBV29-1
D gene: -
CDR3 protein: CSAGGGRTEAFF
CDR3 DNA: TGCAGCGCTGGGGGGGGGCGCACTGAAGCTTTCTTT

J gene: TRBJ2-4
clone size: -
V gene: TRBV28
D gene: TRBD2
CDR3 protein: CASSLSVLAGDGAKNIQYF
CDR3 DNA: TGTGCCAGCAGTTTAAGCGTACTAGCGGGAGATGGGGCCAAAAACATTCAGTACTTC

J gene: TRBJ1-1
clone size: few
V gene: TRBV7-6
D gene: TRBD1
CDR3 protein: CASSLEGGETTEAFF
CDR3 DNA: TGTGCCAGCAGCTTAGAAGGGGGCGAAACCACTGAAGCTTTCTTT

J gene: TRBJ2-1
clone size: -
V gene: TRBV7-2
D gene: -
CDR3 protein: CASSSDGSAYNEQFF
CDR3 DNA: TGTGCCAGCAGCTCCGACGGGAGTGCCTACAATGAGCAGTTCTTC

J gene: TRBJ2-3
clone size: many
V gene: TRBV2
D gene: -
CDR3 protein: CATSRERGTDTQYF
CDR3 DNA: TGTGCGACCTCCCGGGAGAGGGGCACAGATACGCAGTATTTT

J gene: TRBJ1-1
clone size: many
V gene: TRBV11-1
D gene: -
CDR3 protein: CASSLGGGLDTEAFF
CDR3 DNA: TGTGCCAGCAGCTTAGGCGGGGGGCTAGACACTGAAGCTTTCTTT

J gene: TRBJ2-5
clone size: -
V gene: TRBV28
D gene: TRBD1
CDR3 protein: CASQGAKTQYF
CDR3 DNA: TGTGCCAGTCAGGGGGCTAAGACCCAGTACTTC

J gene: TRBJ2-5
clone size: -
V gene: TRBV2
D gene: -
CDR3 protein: CASSERTNRETQYF
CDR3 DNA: TGTGCCAGCAGTGAAAGGACTAATAGAGAGACCCAGTACTTC

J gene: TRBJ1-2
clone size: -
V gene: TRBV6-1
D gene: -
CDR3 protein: CASSEKMDRKYGYTF
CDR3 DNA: TGTGCCAGCAGTGAGAAAATGGACCGAAAATATGGCTACACCTTC